This entry lists 17 T cell receptor beta chains sequenced from one sample in a study of PD-L1 blockade in urothelial cancer. This table comes from immunoSEQ multiplex PCR, and its TCRdb copy is limited to in-frame clones, with some not included. The data show about 30,000 clones, with 80% to 90% seen just once and approximately 8.2% held by the top ten. Time point denoted: peripheral blood 6 weeks after treatment start. Specimen: PBMCs, collected around atezolizumab (anti-PD-L1) treatment. Receptors originate from a man aged 80 or over with urothelial cancer.

This chain links TRBV9 with TRBJ2-1, with 12 positions matching TRBD2. The CDR3 spans 15 residues. Per the germline V gene, CDR1 is SGDLS and CDR2 is YYNGEE. V dropped 3 bases and J dropped 3; count of bases not matched to a gene: 1. Here the CDR3 DNA reads TGTGCCAGCAGCGAACTAGCGGGAGGCTACAATGAGCAGTTCTTC. Translation: CASSELAGGYNEQFF.

This clone has only one observation. This chain links TRBV6-5 with TRBJ1-2, with TRBD1 matching 8 bases. The CDR3 runs 14 residues. The V gene's germline CDR1 is MNHEY and CDR2 SVGAGI. With 5 bases clipped from V and 2 bases from J, the junction kept 4 bases outside the gene matches. CDR3 nucleotide sequence: TGTGCCAGCAGTCAGTACAGGGGGAACTATGGCTACACCTTC. Protein product: CASSQYRGNYGYTF.

This chain links TRBV28 with TRBJ2-6, with 7 bases that match TRBD1. CDR1 and CDR2 from the germline V gene are MDHEN and SYDVKM. The V and J ends lost 6 bases and 1 base, in that order; junction bases with no gene match: 12. This CDR3 comprises 18 residues. The CDR3 sequence is CASSPSGTVLSGANVLTF. CDR3 nucleotides: TGTGCCAGCAGCCCGTCCGGGACAGTCCTGTCTGGGGCCAACGTCCTGACTTTC.

In DNA, the CDR3 is TGTGCCAGCAGCCCAGGAAATAACTATGGCTACACCTTC. Translated: CASSPGNNYGYTF. The chain uses TRBV25-1 and TRBJ1-2; D uncertain. Germline CDR1 and CDR2: MGHDK and SYGVNS. The CDR3 loop spans 13 amino acids. V was shortened by 6 bases and J by 1 base, with 9 bases between the two germline ends.

V and J are TRBV4-1 and TRBJ1-4; D possibly corresponds to TRBD1 (6 bases). Between the trimmed V and J ends, which lost 1 base and 8 bases, there was a span of 14 bases. Germline V gene data show CDR1 as MGHRA and CDR2 as YSYEKL. The CDR3 is 15 amino acids. The CDR3 nucleotides are TGCGCCAGCAGCCAAGCTAGCCGGACAGACGAAAAACTGTTTTTT. As protein: CASSQASRTDEKLFF.

This clone was seen just once. The chain links TRBV5-1 to TRBJ2-2; 11 bases fit TRBD1. V lost 3 bases, J lost 3 bases, and 1 base stayed unmatched. CDR1 is SGHRS, CDR2 YFSETQ, per germline. This CDR3 contains 15 residues. In DNA, the CDR3 is TGCGCCAGCAGCTGGGGACAGGGGGACACCGGGGAGCTGTTTTTT. Its translation is CASSWGQGDTGELFF.

This clone has a single count. The chain carries TRBV30 and TRBJ2-7; D gene unclear. Trimming left V 4 bases short and J 0 bases short, with 7 bases between. The V gene's germline CDR1 is GTSNPN and CDR2 SVGIG (reference sequence). This CDR3 is built from 12 residues. The CDR3: CAWKQSSYEQYF. The CDR3 bases are TGTGCCTGGAAACAGAGCTCCTACGAGCAGTACTTC.

V and J are TRBV11-2 and TRBJ2-3, with D perhaps matching TRBD2 (7 bases). Trimming took 6 bases from V and 3 from J, leaving 25 bases between them. Germline lookup yields CDR1 SGHAT and CDR2 FQNNGV. The CDR3 spans 18 residues. This CDR3 reads CASRAIRGAQRETDTQYF. Written as DNA, the CDR3 is TGTGCCAGCAGAGCTATAAGGGGGGCCCAGCGGGAAACAGATACGCAGTATTTT.

The chain carries TRBV18 and TRBJ2-7, with 10 bases that match TRBD2. The CDR3 is 17 residues long. After removal of 1 base from V and 0 bases from J, the junction contained 6 bases not matched to a gene. Looked up from germline, CDR1 is KGHSH and CDR2 is LQKENI. For the CDR3, the DNA is TGTGCCAGCTCACCACGGGCTAGCGGGGGAAGCTCCTACGAGCAGTACTTC. Its translation: CASSPRASGGSSYEQYF. The full variable domain, completed using reference TRBV18 and TRBJ2-7, is NAGVMQNPRHLVRRRGQEARLRCSPMKGHSHVYWYRQLPEEGLKFMVYLQKENIIDESGMPKERFSAEFPKEGPSILRIQQVVRGDSAAYFCASSPRASGGSSYEQYFGPGTRLTVT.

The chain uses TRBV14 and TRBJ2-3, with 9 bases fitting TRBD1. The J segment lost 8 bases and the V segment lost 2 bases, leaving 8 bases of the junction unmatched. Germline values: CDR1 SGHDN, CDR2 FVKESK. This CDR3 is 15 amino acids long. As DNA, the CDR3 is TGTGCCAGCAGCCAACCCCTGGGACAGGGAGGTACGCAGTATTTT. Translating gives CASSQPLGQGGTQYF.

The chain joins TRBV5-1 to TRBJ2-3, with D hard to call. The CDR3 extends over 13 amino acids. CDR1 is SGHRS and CDR2 is YFSETQ in the germline V gene. Deletions cut 4 bases from V and 0 bases from J, with 6 bases between. The CDR3 here is CASSPTSTDTQYF. CDR3 sequence (DNA): TGCGCCAGCAGCCCTACTAGCACAGATACGCAGTATTTT. Full variable domain (remainder filled in from reference TRBV5-1 and TRBJ2-3): KAGVTQTPRYLIKTRGQQVTLSCSPISGHRSVSWYQQTPGQGLQFLFEYFSETQRNKGNFPGRFSGRQFSNSRSEMNVSTLELGDSALYLCASSPTSTDTQYFGPGTRLTVL.

The chain links TRBV10-3 to TRBJ2-1; TRBD2 matches at 7 bases. Per germline, CDR1 ENHRY and CDR2 SYGVKD. The CDR3 totals 15 residues. Germline trimming cut 0 bases from V and 4 bases from J; bases unmatched to any gene: 3. The CDR3 nucleotides are TGTGCCATCAGTGAGTCGAGGGAGGGGTACAATGAGCAGTTCTTC. It yields the protein CAISESREGYNEQFF.

The rearrangement joins TRBV2 to TRBJ2-7; TRBD1 aligns across 10 bases. The CDR3 consists of 14 residues. Unmatched junction bases numbered 3, after V lost 3 bases and J lost 4 bases. Germline V gene data show CDR1 as SNHLY and CDR2 as FYNNEI. Here the CDR3 DNA reads TGTGCCAGCAGTGAGGGGACAGGGGTGTACGAGCAGTACTTC. The encoded protein is CASSEGTGVYEQYF.

The gene calls are TRBV5-6 and TRBJ2-2; 8 positions agree with TRBD1. Germline-derived CDR1 and CDR2 are SGHDT and YYEEEE. The CDR3 extends over 15 amino acids. Trimming cost V 2 bases and J 4 bases; bases outside gene matches: 4. CDR3 amino acids: CASSFRDRSTGELFF. CDR3 bases: TGTGCCAGCAGCTTCAGGGACAGGAGCACCGGGGAGCTGTTTTTT.

This chain uses TRBV1 with TRBJ2-7; TRBD2, as called in the table, went unchecked against the DNA. TRBV1 is a documented pseudogene. This CDR3 is built from 18 residues. The chain's CDR3 is CTSSQGTEAVVPSYEQYF. DNA of the CDR3: TGCACCAGCAGCCAAGGAACCGAAGCGGTGGTCCCCTCCTACGAGCAGTACTTC.

This chain uses TRBV18 with TRBJ1-1, with 11 bases fitting TRBD1. The CDR3 has 15 residues. Trimming took 4 bases from V and 4 from J; bases not matched to a gene: 5. The germline V gene has CDR1 KGHSH and CDR2 LQKENI. The CDR3 loop is CASSLGQGAGTEAFF. CDR3 DNA sequence: TGTGCCAGCTCACTCGGACAGGGGGCAGGCACTGAAGCTTTCTTT.

This clone appeared a single time. This chain links TRBV2 with TRBJ2-1; D uncertain. Deletions cut 6 bases from V and 2 bases from J, with 14 bases between. Germline V gene data show CDR1 as SNHLY and CDR2 as FYNNEI. The CDR3 is 15 amino acids. This chain's CDR3 is CASSKYGLPYNEQFF. The CDR3 nucleotides read TGTGCCAGCAGCAAATATGGGCTACCCTACAATGAGCAGTTCTTC.